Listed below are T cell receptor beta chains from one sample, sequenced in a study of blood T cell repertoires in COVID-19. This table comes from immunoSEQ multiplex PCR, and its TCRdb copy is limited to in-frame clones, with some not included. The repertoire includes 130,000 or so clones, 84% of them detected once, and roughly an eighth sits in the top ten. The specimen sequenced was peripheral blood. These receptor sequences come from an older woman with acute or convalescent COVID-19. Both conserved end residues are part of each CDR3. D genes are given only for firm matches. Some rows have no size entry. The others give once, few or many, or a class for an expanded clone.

TGTGCCAGCAGCTTAGTCAGGGCTAGCACAGATACGCAGTATTTT	CASSLVRASTDTQYF	TRBJ2-3	.	TRBV7-8	.
TGTGCCACCAGCTACCAGGGAGGGAACACTGAAGCTTTCTTT	CATSYQGGNTEAFF	TRBJ1-1	.	TRBV24-1	.
TGTGCCAGCAGTTACGGTCAGGGCAGTTGGAATGGCTACACCTTC	CASSYGQGSWNGYTF	TRBJ1-2	.	TRBV6-5	few
TGCGCCAGCAGCCAAGTAGACGGGACTGAAGCTTTCTTT	CASSQVDGTEAFF	TRBJ1-1	.	TRBV4-1	.
TGTGCTTCAGCGGGCGAAGAGACCCAGTACTTC	CASAGEETQYF	TRBJ2-5	.	TRBV10-3	.
TGTGCCAGCAGCTTGGACAAGGGGAGGCGCACCGGGGAGCTGTTTTTT	CASSLDKGRRTGELFF	TRBJ2-2	.	TRBV5-6	.
TGTGCCAGCAGCACCGGGACTAGCTTCAGAGAGCAGTTCTTC	CASSTGTSFREQFF	TRBJ2-1	TRBD2	TRBV7-9	once
TGTGCCAGCAGTCGGGCCGGGGGGGCCACTGAAGCTTTCTTT	CASSRAGGATEAFF	TRBJ1-1	.	TRBV7-2	.
TGTGCCAGCAGTTCCCGGACAGGGAGCCGAAATTCACCCCTCCACTTT	CASSSRTGSRNSPLHF	TRBJ1-6	TRBD1	TRBV27	.
TGCAGCGTTAAGGACAGGGTTAACTATGGCTACACCTTC	CSVKDRVNYGYTF	TRBJ1-2	TRBD1	TRBV29-1	.
TGTGCCACCGAGGACAAGGGTTTCAGTCAGCCCCAGCATTTT	CATEDKGFSQPQHF	TRBJ1-5	.	TRBV19	.
TGTGCCACCCAGGGACAGGGGGCAGTGGCTGAAGCTTTCTTT	CATQGQGAVAEAFF	TRBJ1-1	TRBD1	TRBV24-1	once
TGTGCCACCAGTGATTTGGAGGGATCACCCCTCCACTTT	CATSDLEGSPLHF	TRBJ1-6	.	TRBV24-1	.
TGCGCCAGCAGCCAAGATTGGGTACAGGGTTTGACCAAAAACATTCAGTACTTC	CASSQDWVQGLTKNIQYF	TRBJ2-4	.	TRBV4-1	once
TGTGCCAGCTCGGACAGGGGAAACACCGGGGAGCTGTTTTTT	CASSDRGNTGELFF	TRBJ2-2	TRBD1	TRBV19	once
TGTGCCAGCAGTTCAGGGGGATTGGCTGGCTACACCTTC	CASSSGGLAGYTF	TRBJ1-2	TRBD1	TRBV12-3/TRBV12-4	.
TGTGCCAGCAGTATAGGGACAGGGTACACAGATACGCAGTATTTT	CASSIGTGYTDTQYF	TRBJ2-3	TRBD1	TRBV7-8	once
TGCGCCAGCAGCTTGGGCGGGGAGTTAGCGTCGGAGACCCAGTACTTC	CASSLGGELASETQYF	TRBJ2-5	.	TRBV5-1	once
TGTGCCAGCCGGTGGCAGGCCGGAGGTGGGGAGACCCAGTACTTC	CASRWQAGGGETQYF	TRBJ2-5	.	TRBV6-5	once
TGTGCCAGCAGTCCCTCAGGGGCGGGTGGAGATACGCAGTATTTT	CASSPSGAGGDTQYF	TRBJ2-3	.	TRBV27	once
TGTGCCAGTAGTGACAGTGGTTACACTGAAGCTTTCTTT	CASSDSGYTEAFF	TRBJ1-1	.	TRBV19	.
TGTGCCAGCAGCCAAGGTTACACGGGGGCTAACTATGGCTACACCTTC	CASSQGYTGANYGYTF	TRBJ1-2	.	TRBV3-1/TRBV3-2	.
TGTGCCAGCAGCTCAACACGAGGAACCCAGCATTTT	CASSSTRGTQHF	TRBJ1-5	.	TRBV6-5	.
TGTGCCAGTAGTACCACAGGGAATTCACCCCTCCACTTT	CASSTTGNSPLHF	TRBJ1-6	.	TRBV19	.
TGTGCCAGCAGCTTTAAGGGGGAGAACACTGAAGCTTTCTTT	CASSFKGENTEAFF	TRBJ1-1	.	TRBV7-6	.
TGTGCCAGCAGCAAAGACGGACTCATCAAGTACACTGAAGCTTTCTTT	CASSKDGLIKYTEAFF	TRBJ1-1	.	TRBV7-9	.
TGTGCCAGCTCACCACGAATCGGACAGGGGAGTGAAAAACTGTTTTTT	CASSPRIGQGSEKLFF	TRBJ1-4	TRBD1	TRBV18	.
TGTGCCAGCAGCCAAGAGGAGGTCTATGGCTACACCTTC	CASSQEEVYGYTF	TRBJ1-2	.	TRBV3-1/TRBV3-2	.
TGTGCCAGCAGGCCAATACAGGGTCGGAACATTCAGTACTTC	CASRPIQGRNIQYF	TRBJ2-4	.	TRBV6-5	few
TGCGCCAGCAGCTTTGGACAGGGAGTGCTGTTTTTT	CASSFGQGVLFF	TRBJ2-2	TRBD1	TRBV5-1	.
TGTGCCAGCAGCTCCGGACAGGGTAACACCGGGGAGCTGTTTTTT	CASSSGQGNTGELFF	TRBJ2-2	TRBD1	TRBV7-2	.
TGTGCCAGCAGCCAAGGCGGGTATGGCTACACCTTC	CASSQGGYGYTF	TRBJ1-2	.	TRBV3-1/TRBV3-2	.
TGTGCCAGCAGCGTAGGACAGCGAACCAGCACAGATACGCAGTATTTT	CASSVGQRTSTDTQYF	TRBJ2-3	.	TRBV9	.
TGTGCCAGCAGCCAAGAAGGGGGCCGCTCACCCCTCCACTTT	CASSQEGGRSPLHF	TRBJ1-6	TRBD1	TRBV14	.
TGTGCCAGCAGTCAACAGGGTCTAGGGACAGATACGCAGTATTTT	CASSQQGLGTDTQYF	TRBJ2-3	.	TRBV2	.
TGCGCCAGCAGCTTGAGCGGATCGAACACCGGGGAGCTGTTTTTT	CASSLSGSNTGELFF	TRBJ2-2	.	TRBV5-1	.
TGTGCCAGCAGCCAACTCCGGGACAGCTCTCCGTACACCTTC	CASSQLRDSSPYTF	TRBJ1-2	TRBD1	TRBV4-2	.
TGCAGCGTCGAGCAGGGTGGCTATGGCTACACCTTC	CSVEQGGYGYTF	TRBJ1-2	.	TRBV29-1	few
TGTGCCAGCAGTCGGGACAGACTGAACACTGAAGCTTTCTTT	CASSRDRLNTEAFF	TRBJ1-1	TRBD1	TRBV6-5	.
TGTGCCAGCAGCTTGTCTCCCCCTCAGGGAATCTCGGAGACCCAGTACTTC	CASSLSPPQGISETQYF	TRBJ2-5	.	TRBV5-5	once
TGTGCCAGCAGTCTCCCCGAGACAGGGTATATCTACGAGCAGTACTTC	CASSLPETGYIYEQYF	TRBJ2-7	TRBD1	TRBV6-2/TRBV6-3	.
TGTGCCAGCAGCTTACCAGGGGTGGGCTCACCCCTCCACTTT	CASSLPGVGSPLHF	TRBJ1-6	.	TRBV5-6	once
TGTGCCTGGAGTGTAACCTGGTCGAAACGGAGGGCGGTTGATAACGGCTACACCTTC	CAWSVTWSKRRAVDNGYTF	TRBJ1-2	.	TRBV30	.
TGTGCCAGCAGTTCTTACGGACAGGGCACAGATACGCAGTATTTT	CASSSYGQGTDTQYF	TRBJ2-3	TRBD1	TRBV6-2/TRBV6-3	.
TGTGCCAGTAGTATAGTAAGTACCCGGACAGGGGGCCTGGTTGAAGCTTTCTTT	CASSIVSTRTGGLVEAFF	TRBJ1-1	TRBD1	TRBV19	.
TGTGCCAGCAGCCCCTTGGGGCCACAAGAGACCCAGTACTTC	CASSPLGPQETQYF	TRBJ2-5	.	TRBV5-6	.
TGCGCCAGCAGTGAGTCGGGAGGGGAGGTCGCGGGCTACACCTTC	CASSESGGEVAGYTF	TRBJ1-2	.	TRBV10-2	.
TGTGCCAGCAGCTCTTCCAGGGGAGATACGCAGTATTTT	CASSSSRGDTQYF	TRBJ2-3	.	TRBV7-3	.
TGTGCCAGCAGTGGGAGGGCCGGAGGTAGCAATCAGCCCCAGCATTTT	CASSGRAGGSNQPQHF	TRBJ1-5	.	TRBV6-1	.
TGCAGCGTTGAGGGAGCGGGGGGGCCTTCTGGGTTATATGAGCAGTTCTTC	CSVEGAGGPSGLYEQFF	TRBJ2-1	TRBD2	TRBV29-1	.
TGTGCCAGCAGCCGTGAGGAAAAACTGTTTTTT	CASSREEKLFF	TRBJ1-4	.	TRBV4-2	.
TGTGCCAGCAGTAGCGACTTTAATGAAAAACTGTTTTTT	CASSSDFNEKLFF	TRBJ1-4	.	TRBV6-5	once
TGCGCCAGCAGCTCGGAGCGGGGGGATTTAACCGGGGAGCTGTTTTTT	CASSSERGDLTGELFF	TRBJ2-2	TRBD2	TRBV5-1	.
TGTGCCTGGAGTTACGGGGGGCATGGGACCCAGTACTTC	CAWSYGGHGTQYF	TRBJ2-5	.	TRBV30	once
TGCGCCAGCAGCTTCGGGACAGGGGTGCGGGAAGCTTTCTTT	CASSFGTGVREAFF	TRBJ1-1	TRBD1	TRBV5-1	few